These 20 T cell receptor beta chains share one sample of origin, sequenced in a study of shared clonotypes between healthy human individuals (dated by TCRdb to the early 2020s). Library generation was performed with the immunoSEQ multiplex PCR assay. TCRdb holds this immuneACCESS table with in-frame rearrangements only. Some clones are missing; in checked studies, unresolved V genes explain under half, and the rest has no known cause. For this sample there are about 490,000 clones; roughly 85% appear just once. The biggest ten clones account for more than 10% of the sample. Sequencing used PBMCs. These receptors originate from a woman aged 40 to 55 in good health. Some clones in this sample may be carry-over from other donors' samples.

The chain uses TRBV15 and TRBJ2-4; perhaps TRBD2 as D (8 bases). V was cut by 1 base and J by 9 bases, with 25 bases left in between. CDR3 length equals 18 residues. Looked up from germline, CDR1 is LNHNV and CDR2 is YYDKDF (reference sequence). In DNA form, the CDR3 reads TGTGCCACCAGCAGAGTGCCCAACTTAGCGGGGCCAGGGGGCATTCAGTACTTC. Its protein product is CATSRVPNLAGPGGIQYF.

CDR3 sequence reads: CASSPDRASYNEQFF. CDR3 sequence (DNA): TGTGCCAGCAGTCCCGACAGGGCTTCCTACAATGAGCAGTTCTTC. V is TRBV27 and J is TRBJ2-1; 7 bases match TRBD1. V lost 5 bases to trimming and J lost 1 base; unmatched junction nucleotides: 5. Germline CDR1 is MNHEY and CDR2 is SMNVEV (reference sequence). This CDR3 contains 15 residues.

The chain is built from TRBV25-1 and TRBJ2-5; 11 bases line up with TRBD1. Germline V gene data show CDR1 as MGHDK and CDR2 as SYGVNS. The CDR3 totals 15 residues. V was clipped by 4 bases and J by 11 bases; unmatched bases: 12. The CDR3 spells CASSGGDRGRWEQYF. The CDR3 DNA follows: TGTGCCAGCAGTGGAGGGGACAGGGGGAGGTGGGAGCAGTACTTC.

This sequence joins TRBV28 and TRBJ1-2, with D unresolved. This CDR3 has 15 residues. Germline CDR1 and CDR2: MDHEN and SYDVKM. V dropped 3 bases and J dropped 4 bases, with 15 bases sitting between them. CDR3 DNA sequence: TGTGCCAGCAGTTTTAGGGCAGGCCTCCTCTATGGCTACACCTTC. It specifies CASSFRAGLLYGYTF.

At least ten counts were recorded for this clone. The CDR3 DNA is TGTGCCAGCTCACCAGGTTTTGGGAACGGCTACACCTTC. The encoded protein is CASSPGFGNGYTF. This chain uses TRBV18 with TRBJ1-2; unclear D gene. Trimming removed 2 bases from V and 8 bases from J, with 12 bases in between. Germline CDR1 is KGHSH and CDR2 is LQKENI. The CDR3 covers 13 residues.

As for this clone: The junction does not match germline at one end; this may be a read error. The chain joins TRBV7-7 to TRBJ1-1, with D unresolved. Germline V gene sequence: CDR1 SSHAT, CDR2 FNYEAQ (reference sequence). This CDR3 has 13 residues. CDR3 sequence reads: CASSVDKNTEAFF. CDR3 nucleotides: TGTGCTAGCAGCGTAGACAAGAACACTGAAGCTTTCTTT.

The chain uses TRBV30 and TRBJ2-7, with TRBD1 as a possible D gene (8 bases). The V end lost 2 bases, the J end lost 6 bases, and 14 bases lay between the germline ends. Germline V lookup: CDR1 GTSNPN, CDR2 SVGIG (reference sequence). The CDR3 spans 13 residues. The CDR3 sequence: CAWSINRGGEQYF. CDR3 sequence (DNA): TGTGCCTGGAGTATCAACAGGGGGGGCGAGCAGTACTTC.

The chain joins TRBV27 to TRBJ2-6; 9 bases match TRBD2. Germline V CDR1 and CDR2: MNHEY, SMNVEV (reference sequence). The CDR3 sequence is 18 residues long. The V and J ends lost 2 bases and 2 bases, in that order; junction bases with no gene match: 7. CDR3 sequence (DNA): TGTGCCAGCAGTTTAGGGGCGGGAGGGCCTACTGGGGCCAACGTCCTGACTTTC. Its translation: CASSLGAGGPTGANVLTF. Combining the CDR3 with reference TRBV27 and TRBJ2-6 gives the whole variable domain EAQVTQNPRYLITVTGKKLTVTCSQNMNHEYMSWYRQDPGLGLRQIYYSMNVEVTDKGDVPEGYKVSRKEKRNFPLILESPSPNQTSLYFCASSLGAGGPTGANVLTFGAGSRLTVL.

The chain joins TRBV28 to TRBJ2-2; no firm D call. V was clipped by 6 bases and J by 2 bases, with 7 bases between them. The length of the CDR3 is 13 residues. CDR1 is MDHEN and CDR2 is SYDVKM in the germline V gene. The CDR3 reads CASRTPNTGELFF. CDR3 in DNA: TGTGCCAGCAGGACACCCAACACCGGGGAGCTGTTTTTT.

The table lists this clone with a few counts. The V and J genes are TRBV5-1 and TRBJ2-1; D might be TRBD2 (5 bases). Germline V lookup: CDR1 SGHRS, CDR2 YFSETQ. The CDR3 consists of 16 residues. V was shortened by 1 base and J by 7 bases, with 18 bases between the two germline ends. CDR3 loop: CASSLWSGDGNNEQFF. CDR3 DNA sequence: TGCGCCAGCAGCTTGTGGAGCGGCGATGGCAATAATGAGCAGTTCTTC.

This chain connects TRBV7-3 to TRBJ2-5, with 8 bases fitting TRBD1. Unmatched junction bases numbered 10, after V lost 4 bases and J lost 9 bases. Germline-derived CDR1 and CDR2 are SGHTA and FQGTGA. The CDR3 runs to 14 residues. The CDR3 bases are TGTGCCAGCAGCTCACCGGGACAGGCTCCGGCCCAGTACTTC. Translation gives CASSSPGQAPAQYF. The entire variable domain, with the rest obtained from reference TRBV7-3 and TRBJ2-5, is as follows: GAGVSQTPSNKVTEKGKYVELRCDPISGHTALYWYRQSLGQGPEFLIYFQGTGAADDSGLPNDRFFAVRPEGSVSTLKIQRTERGDSAVYLCASSSPGQAPAQYFGPGTRLLVL.

The V and J genes are TRBV6-5 and TRBJ2-2, with 11 bases aligning to TRBD2. V shed 2 bases, J shed 7 bases, and the junction held 0 bases outside the gene matches. This CDR3 comprises 14 residues. Germline V CDR1 and CDR2: MNHEY, SVGAGI. This CDR3 is CASSYLAGGGELFF. The CDR3 DNA follows: TGTGCCAGCAGTTACCTAGCGGGAGGCGGGGAGCTGTTTTTT.

The chain carries TRBV30 and TRBJ1-2; unclear D gene. Germline V lookup: CDR1 GTSNPN, CDR2 SVGIG (reference sequence). The CDR3 loop spans 14 amino acids. Trimming cost V 2 bases and J 3 bases, with 13 bases left between them. The CDR3 loop is CAWSIPEKHYGYTF. CDR3 in DNA: TGTGCCTGGAGTATTCCCGAGAAACACTATGGCTACACCTTC. Full variable domain (outside the CDR3, taken from reference TRBV30 and TRBJ1-2): SQTIHQWPATLVQPVGSPLSLECTVEGTSNPNLYWYRQAAGRGLQLLFYSVGIGQISSEVPQNLSASRPQDRQFILSSKKLLLSDSGFYLCAWSIPEKHYGYTFGSGTRLTVV.

V and J are TRBV15 and TRBJ1-5; D is undetermined. Germline V gives CDR1 LNHNV, CDR2 YYDKDF (reference sequence). This CDR3 has 17 amino acids. Trimming pared 0 bases from V and 1 base from J, leaving 13 bases between. The CDR3 reads CATSRDHVGWSNQPQHF. The CDR3 DNA sequence: TGTGCCACCAGCAGAGATCATGTGGGTTGGAGCAATCAGCCCCAGCATTTT.

This chain uses TRBV6-1 with TRBJ2-5; 7 positions agree with TRBD1. After removal of 7 bases from V and 4 bases from J, the junction contained 9 bases not matched to a gene. Per the germline V gene, CDR1 is MNHNS and CDR2 is SASEGT. The CDR3 length is 14 residues. The CDR3 nucleotides read TGTGCCAGCAACCCGACAGGGCAGGGAGAGACCCAGTACTTC. This codes for CASNPTGQGETQYF.

This clone occurred many times. The chain uses TRBV6-1 and TRBJ2-7; 12 nucleotides match TRBD2. Trimming took 3 bases from V and 0 from J; bases not matched to a gene: 0. This CDR3 has 15 amino acids. Germline V gene lookup returns CDR1 MNHNS and CDR2 SASEGT. The CDR3 region has the DNA TGTGCCAGCAGTGAGACTAGCGGGAGCTCCTACGAGCAGTACTTC. This codes for CASSETSGSSYEQYF.

V is TRBV7-2 and J is TRBJ2-2; D unresolved. Germline-derived CDR1 and CDR2 are SGHTA and FQGNSA. V dropped 7 bases and J dropped 5 bases, with 8 bases sitting between them. The CDR3 consists of 12 residues. The CDR3 region is CASTRQTGELFF. DNA of the CDR3: TGTGCCAGCACCCGGCAGACCGGGGAGCTGTTTTTT.

V is TRBV5-1 and J is TRBJ2-5, with 7 bases matching TRBD2. Germline V lookup: CDR1 SGHRS, CDR2 YFSETQ. Losses at the gene ends were 0 bases for V and 4 bases for J; bases not matched to a gene: 6. This CDR3 spans 15 amino acids. The CDR3 region has the DNA TGCGCCAGCAGCTTGGAGGCTAGCGGAGTAGAGACCCAGTACTTC. Protein sequence: CASSLEASGVETQYF.

This sequence joins TRBV14 and TRBJ2-7, with TRBD2 identical over 8 bases. CDR3 length equals 16 residues. The germline V gene has CDR1 SGHDN and CDR2 FVKESK. J gave up 0 bases and V 4 bases, and 8 bases lay outside the gene matches. This chain's CDR3 is CASSPSSAGVSYEQYF. The CDR3 DNA reads TGTGCCAGCAGCCCCTCCTCAGCGGGAGTCTCCTACGAGCAGTACTTC.

This clone was recorded once. The chain has TRBV4-1 and TRBJ2-3, with 10 bases that match TRBD1. CDR3 size: 16 residues. V shed 3 bases and J 4 bases; nucleotides not matched to a gene: 7. Germline V gene lookup returns CDR1 MGHRA and CDR2 YSYEKL. The CDR3 DNA is TGCGCCAGCAGCCACTCCCCGGGACAGGGGTCAGATACGCAGTATTTT. It yields the protein CASSHSPGQGSDTQYF.